This T cell receptor (beta chain) was found in a study of T-cell memory formation after mild COVID-19 (dated by TCRdb to the early 2020s). Study-level background: Most TCR sequence clusters were specific to one of the two donors. Two young, previously healthy adult volunteers, one female and one male, were included in the cohort. Longitudinal TCRalpha and TCRbeta repertoire sequencing tracked T-cell clones expanding and contracting after mild COVID-19 in a couple of donors. Overall study outcomes, separate from this receptor: Some responding clones were detected in pre-infection memory, suggesting pre-existing cross-reactive memory T cells joined the SARS-CoV-2 response. The study covered only a couple of mild cases, and larger cohorts including severe cases with pre-infection samples were considered necessary. Contracting CD4+ clones turned up mainly in the CM and EM memory subsets, whereas EMRA was where CD8+ clones were enriched. Balanced CD4/CD8 phenotypes were observed for clones contracting from day 15 to 85, whereas a bias towards CD4+ was observed for a second wave of clones expanding from day 15 to 37. The second-wave clones that peaked on day 37 were not confirmed to be SARS-CoV-2 specific.

V drops 6 bases and J drops 4 bases, leaving 12 bases in between. The germline V gene (reference sequence) specifies DFQATT as CDR1 and SNEGSKA as CDR2. The CDR3 numbers 12 residues from cysteine through phenylalanine. Here the CDR3 DNA is all that survives: 36 bases in frame from base 1. About this clonotype itself: The antigen it recognizes is unknown. No per-base quality is available; no much larger clone lies one base away.

Sequenced using an Illumina NovaSeq 6000. TCRalpha and TCRbeta cDNA libraries were constructed by 5'RACE with constant-segment primers, with sample barcodes and unique molecular identifiers being introduced. Trizol reagent was used to extract RNA from every sample. The libraries were amplified in two PCR steps, and the second step added a second sample barcode and Illumina TruSeq adapters. Sequencing of the libraries was done on an Illumina NovaSeq, producing 2 x 150 bp paired-end reads. The authors processed their data as follows. Demultiplexing of reads and collapsing into UMI-guided consensus sequences were performed with migec v1.2.7. Using mixcr v2.1.11, the UMI consensuses were aligned to TRA and TRB V and J templates and assembled into clonotypes. A clonotype was counted as expanded or contracted only if both edgeR and NoisET called the change significant, with noise models trained on biological replicates. For edgeR calls, the cutoffs were a false discovery rate-adjusted p below 0.01 and a log2 fold-change threshold of 1. PCA with hierarchical clustering of max-normalized trajectories of the 1000 most abundant clonotypes was used as exploratory dynamics analysis. Each responding clone was given a CD4 or CD8 phenotype based on the CD4+ and CD8+ repertoires, which had been sequenced separately. Using fastp at Q25 and MiXCR, TCRdb reprocessed the public reads and kept productive beta chains. Each record represents a unique CDR3 protein, reported with the most common genes and DNA among its rows. These V and J calls derive from TCRdb rather than the authors' analysis. The sample table holds about 170,000 distinct CDR3 sequences, of which 10% to 15% were seen once. The top ten clonotypes cover roughly 3.4% of the sample.

Ficoll-Paque density gradient centrifugation was the method used to isolate PBMCs. The rearrangement joined TRBV20-1 to TRBJ1-2, with TRBD1 tentatively as D gene (5 bases match). The receptor was derived from a man between 18 and 29 years old who had mild COVID-19 (a few samples of this study predate the infection). The sample titles of this study are shuffled in the database, so cell type and time point are left out; the donor was told from shared clones. The sequencing input was PBMCs or a T cell subset sorted from them (not recorded which). DNA sequence: TGCAGTGCCCCCGCGGGGGGCTATGGCTACACCTTC. This is translated as CSAPAGGYGYTF.